A selection of T cell receptor beta chains follows, all from one sample in a study of shared clonotypes between healthy human individuals. Sequencing was performed with immunoSEQ multiplex PCR; in TCRdb, only in-frame clones are kept and a portion is missing. The sample carries about 820,000 clones, 92% recorded once. Sequencing used naive CD8+ T cells sorted from blood. These receptors all stem from a man aged 25-45 years in good health. Each CDR3 is given with its conserved first and last residue. The D gene is left open where the match is weak. Clone size is stated in some rows and not others, as once, few, many or a class when expanded.

v_call	clone_size	d_call	j_call	cdr3_nt	cdr3_aa
TRBV6-5	-	TRBD1	TRBJ1-2	TGTGCCAGCAGACTTGACAGGGGTTATGGCTACACCTTC	CASRLDRGYGYTF
TRBV30	-	-	TRBJ1-4	TGTGCCTGGAGTGAGTTGGATGAAAAACTGTTTTTT	CAWSELDEKLFF
TRBV7-9	once	TRBD2	TRBJ2-5	TGTGCCAGCAGCCCAGTACTAGCGGGAGAGACCCAGTACTTC	CASSPVLAGETQYF
TRBV6-6	-	TRBD2	TRBJ2-3	TGTGCCAGCAGTCCTAAGACTAGCGGGTACGCAGATACGCAGTATTTT	CASSPKTSGYADTQYF
TRBV4-1	-	-	TRBJ2-1	TGCGCCAGCAGCCTTAGGGGGAGGGCGGGCGAGCAGTTCTTC	CASSLRGRAGEQFF
TRBV4-1	-	TRBD1	TRBJ2-7	TGCGCCAGCAGCCAAAGGACAGGGGGCATCTACGAGCAGTACTTC	CASSQRTGGIYEQYF
TRBV19	-	TRBD2	TRBJ2-5	TGTGCCAGTAGTCCCGGGACTAGCGGGAGTTCAGGGCAAGAGACCCAGTACTTC	CASSPGTSGSSGQETQYF
TRBV7-9	-	TRBD2	TRBJ2-5	TGTGCCAGCAGCTTCAAGGCTAGCGGCCAAGAGACCCAGTACTTC	CASSFKASGQETQYF
TRBV6-5	once	-	TRBJ2-1	TGTGCCAGCAGATTGGGGGGGGCTTCCTACAATGAGCAGTTCTTC	CASRLGGASYNEQFF
TRBV7-2	-	TRBD2	TRBJ2-2	TGTGCCAGCAGCATGACTAGCGGGGCGTGGACCGGGGAGCTGTTTTTT	CASSMTSGAWTGELFF
TRBV28	once	-	TRBJ2-1	TGTGCCAGCAGTTCATATGATGAGCAGTTCTTC	CASSSYDEQFF
TRBV6-5	few	-	TRBJ2-7	TGTGCCAGCAGTTACCTGGACAGCGGCGAGCAGTACTTC	CASSYLDSGEQYF
TRBV2	once	-	TRBJ2-1	TGTGCCAGCAGTGCCCCTTGGGGCGATGAGCAGTTCTTC	CASSAPWGDEQFF
TRBV10-2	-	-	TRBJ1-1	TGCGCCAGCAGTGAGTCGAGTAGCGCTGAAGCTTTCTTT	CASSESSSAEAFF
TRBV7-6	-	-	TRBJ1-2	TGTGCCAGCAGCCCCATCCCCTTGGACGGCTATGGCTACACCTTC	CASSPIPLDGYGYTF
TRBV9	-	-	TRBJ2-1	TGTGCCAGCAGCGTTAGCGGCGGGGACGACTACAATGAGCAGTTCTTC	CASSVSGGDDYNEQFF
TRBV14	-	-	TRBJ2-5	TGTGCCAGCAGCCACTACCAAGAGACCCAGTACTTC	CASSHYQETQYF
TRBV7-6	-	-	TRBJ2-7	TGTGCCAGCAGCGTCGGGACGGAGAGCTCCTACGAGCAGTACTTC	CASSVGTESSYEQYF
TRBV7-9	-	-	TRBJ1-4	TGTGCCAGCAGTACGGGGTGGGGGTCCACCGTCTCCCACGAAAAACTGTTTTTT	CASSTGWGSTVSHEKLFF
TRBV7-9	-	TRBD2	TRBJ2-5	TGTGCCAGCAGCTTGGCTAGCGGGCTGGGGGAGACCCAGTACTTC	CASSLASGLGETQYF
TRBV5-6	-	TRBD1	TRBJ1-3	TGTGCCAGCAGCTTAGGACAGGGGATTTCTGGAAACACCATATATTTT	CASSLGQGISGNTIYF
TRBV7-9	-	-	TRBJ1-4	TGTGCCAGCAGCTTAGTCAGTAGTGAAAAACTGTTTTTT	CASSLVSSEKLFF
TRBV7-9	-	-	TRBJ2-7	TGTGCCAGCAGCTCCAGGGTGGAACACGAGCAGTACTTC	CASSSRVEHEQYF
TRBV7-2	-	-	TRBJ2-7	TGTGCCAGCAGCTTAAACGAAGGGGTACTCTACGAGCAGTACTTC	CASSLNEGVLYEQYF
TRBV21-1	-	-	TRBJ2-1	TGTGCCAGCAGCAAAGCGCTTCCTAGCGGGGATATATATGAGCAGTTCTTC	CASSKALPSGDIYEQFF
TRBV5-4	-	-	TRBJ2-7	TGTGCCGACCCCGTTGGACAGAGCTCCTACGAGCAGTACTTC	CADPVGQSSYEQYF
TRBV7-2	-	-	TRBJ2-7	TGTGCCAGCAGCCCGAACAGAACCCCAGAACTCTACGAGCAGTACTTC	CASSPNRTPELYEQYF
TRBV10-2	-	TRBD2	TRBJ2-3	TGCGCCAGCAGCGGTGGGGGGGGAGATACGCAGTATTTT	CASSGGGGDTQYF
TRBV10-1	-	-	TRBJ2-2	TGCGCCAGCAGTGGATACACCGGGGAGCTGTTTTTT	CASSGYTGELFF
TRBV27	-	TRBD2	TRBJ2-2	TGTGCCAGCAGTCCTTTGACTAGCGCGAACACCGGGGAGCTGTTTTTT	CASSPLTSANTGELFF
TRBV27	-	TRBD2	TRBJ2-7	TGTGCCAGCAGTCTGTGGGGGGGCGAGCAGTACTTC	CASSLWGGEQYF
TRBV7-9	-	-	TRBJ2-7	TGTGCCAGCAGCCACACCGGGACCCAGGGCTGGGGCAGCTCCTACGAGCAGTACTTC	CASSHTGTQGWGSSYEQYF
TRBV4-3	-	-	TRBJ2-1	TGCGCCAGCAGCCCAACTTCCGGGACTCCAACCGATGAGCAGTTCTTC	CASSPTSGTPTDEQFF
TRBV19	-	-	TRBJ2-2	TGTGCCAGTACCGTAGGTGGGCTAGATGACGGGGAGCTGTTTTTT	CASTVGGLDDGELFF
TRBV7-9	-	-	TRBJ2-2	TGTGCCAGCACCAACCAGGCGAACACCGGGGAGCTGTTTTTT	CASTNQANTGELFF
TRBV29-1	-	TRBD2	TRBJ2-5	TGCAGCGCAATTCTAGCGGCGGGAGATTGGCAAGAGACCCAGTACTTC	CSAILAAGDWQETQYF
TRBV25-1	-	-	TRBJ2-5	TGTGCCAGCAGTTCTGGGTCGGGGACCCAGTACTTC	CASSSGSGTQYF
TRBV6-6	-	-	TRBJ1-1	TGTGCCAGCACCACCTCCAGGAGGGGGGAACAGACTGAAGCTTTCTTT	CASTTSRRGEQTEAFF
TRBV18	once	-	TRBJ1-5	TGTGCCAGCTCACCAACCGGGGGGCTTCAGCCCCAGCATTTT	CASSPTGGLQPQHF
TRBV28	-	-	TRBJ2-2	TGTGCCAGCAGTCAAATCTCGGGGGTCACCGGGGAGCTGTTTTTT	CASSQISGVTGELFF
TRBV7-9	-	-	TRBJ2-3	TGTGCCAGCAGCCCGGGGGCAGATACGCAGTATTTT	CASSPGADTQYF
TRBV7-9	-	TRBD2	TRBJ2-5	TGTGCCAGCAGTACTAGCGGGAGTGGCCAAGAGACCCAGTACTTC	CASSTSGSGQETQYF
TRBV28	-	TRBD2	TRBJ2-1	TGTGCCAGCACCACGCTCGGACTAGCGCGAAACAATGAGCAGTTCTTC	CASTTLGLARNNEQFF
TRBV29-1	-	-	TRBJ1-2	TGCAGCGTTGCCGACAGGACCGTAACCTCGAGAGGCTATGGCTACACCTTC	CSVADRTVTSRGYGYTF
TRBV11-2	-	TRBD1	TRBJ2-1	TGTGCCAGCAGCTTGGGGACAGGTGGGGATGAGCAGTTCTTC	CASSLGTGGDEQFF
TRBV5-1	-	TRBD2	TRBJ2-7	TGCGCCAGCAGCTATCCTAGCGGGGGAGTCTCCTACGAGCAGTACTTC	CASSYPSGGVSYEQYF
TRBV5-4	-	TRBD1	TRBJ2-1	TGTGCCAGCAGCCTTGGAACGGGACAGGGGGCATATGAGCAGTTCTTC	CASSLGTGQGAYEQFF
TRBV10-3	-	-	TRBJ2-3	TGTGCCATCAGTGAGTTCCCCCTCGAGGGGACTCGCGCAGATACGCAGTATTTT	CAISEFPLEGTRADTQYF
TRBV21-1	-	-	TRBJ1-1	TGTGCCAGCACCAAAGGGAGGAACACTGAAGCTTTCTTT	CASTKGRNTEAFF
TRBV27	-	TRBD1	TRBJ1-2	TGTGCCAGCAGTTTACCCGACAGGGCGGGGGAAGGCTACACCTTC	CASSLPDRAGEGYTF
TRBV10-1	once	TRBD2	TRBJ2-5	TGCGCCAGCAGTGACCCTAGCGGGGGGGAGACCCAGTACTTC	CASSDPSGGETQYF
TRBV7-2	-	TRBD2	TRBJ2-7	TGTGCCAGCAGCCTCTTCGCGGGAGTCTCCTACGAGCAGTACTTC	CASSLFAGVSYEQYF
TRBV15	-	-	TRBJ1-2	TGTGCCACCAGCAGAGACATGGTTGGGGGTGGCTACACCTTC	CATSRDMVGGGYTF
TRBV9	-	TRBD2	TRBJ2-1	TGTGCCAGCAGCCCGGGACTAGCGGGAGCGGCTTTAAATGAGCAGTTCTTC	CASSPGLAGAALNEQFF
TRBV15	-	-	TRBJ1-1	TGTGCCACCAGCAGAGATCAACCCCGGGAAGCTTTCTTT	CATSRDQPREAFF
TRBV7-2	-	TRBD1	TRBJ2-1	TGTGCCAGCAGCCCGACAGGGTCCCTGCTATACAATGAGCAGTTCTTC	CASSPTGSLLYNEQFF
TRBV7-6	-	TRBD2	TRBJ2-1	TGTGCCAGCAGCCCAGAGATAGCGGGAGTATCCGCCTACAATGAGCAGTTCTTC	CASSPEIAGVSAYNEQFF
TRBV10-3	once	-	TRBJ2-3	TGTGCCATCAGTGTTTGGGGGAGTCCCTCAGATACGCAGTATTTT	CAISVWGSPSDTQYF
TRBV28	-	-	TRBJ2-7	TGTGCCAGCAAGGGCTTCTCCTACGAGCAGTACTTC	CASKGFSYEQYF
TRBV11-3	-	TRBD2	TRBJ2-1	TGTGCCAGCAGCACAAGGACTAGCGGTTACAATGAGCAGTTCTTC	CASSTRTSGYNEQFF